The T cell receptor beta chain described here comes from a study of T cells in Graves' hyperthyroidism and ophthalmopathy. Study observations and caveats: Ophthalmopathy, which appeared later, was predicted by the model a median 6.5 months before onset. Most thyroid-expanded clonotypes above 0.001 were also found in blood.

Any patient presenting with uncontrolled infection, other autoimmune disease, pregnancy or lactation was left out. Each 10 ml fresh peripheral blood draw supplied the PBMCs. The CDR3 has 15 residues. The germline CDR1 and CDR2 sequences are LGHDT and YNNKEL (reference sequence). V gave up 4 bases and J gave up 2 bases, with 15 bases separating them. TCR beta CDR3 sequences were amplified from RNA transcripts. HTBI primers were employed in a first-round RT-PCR of the TCR CDR3. MiXCR, run by TCRdb on the multiplex PCR reads, gives a single entry per CDR3 protein. The sample lists hundreds of thousands of distinct CDR3 sequences, roughly 15% occurring once. This clonotype was recorded a few times. Its target is not known.

The rearrangement uses TRBV3-1 and TRBJ2-7, with a weak D call TRBD2 (5 bases). This TCR was recovered from a woman in her thirties with Graves' hyperthyroidism. Sequences were obtained from blood. Written as DNA, the CDR3 is TGTGCCAGCAGCCCAACTATAGCGTACGCCTACGAGCAGTACTTC. Translation: CASSPTIAYAYEQYF.